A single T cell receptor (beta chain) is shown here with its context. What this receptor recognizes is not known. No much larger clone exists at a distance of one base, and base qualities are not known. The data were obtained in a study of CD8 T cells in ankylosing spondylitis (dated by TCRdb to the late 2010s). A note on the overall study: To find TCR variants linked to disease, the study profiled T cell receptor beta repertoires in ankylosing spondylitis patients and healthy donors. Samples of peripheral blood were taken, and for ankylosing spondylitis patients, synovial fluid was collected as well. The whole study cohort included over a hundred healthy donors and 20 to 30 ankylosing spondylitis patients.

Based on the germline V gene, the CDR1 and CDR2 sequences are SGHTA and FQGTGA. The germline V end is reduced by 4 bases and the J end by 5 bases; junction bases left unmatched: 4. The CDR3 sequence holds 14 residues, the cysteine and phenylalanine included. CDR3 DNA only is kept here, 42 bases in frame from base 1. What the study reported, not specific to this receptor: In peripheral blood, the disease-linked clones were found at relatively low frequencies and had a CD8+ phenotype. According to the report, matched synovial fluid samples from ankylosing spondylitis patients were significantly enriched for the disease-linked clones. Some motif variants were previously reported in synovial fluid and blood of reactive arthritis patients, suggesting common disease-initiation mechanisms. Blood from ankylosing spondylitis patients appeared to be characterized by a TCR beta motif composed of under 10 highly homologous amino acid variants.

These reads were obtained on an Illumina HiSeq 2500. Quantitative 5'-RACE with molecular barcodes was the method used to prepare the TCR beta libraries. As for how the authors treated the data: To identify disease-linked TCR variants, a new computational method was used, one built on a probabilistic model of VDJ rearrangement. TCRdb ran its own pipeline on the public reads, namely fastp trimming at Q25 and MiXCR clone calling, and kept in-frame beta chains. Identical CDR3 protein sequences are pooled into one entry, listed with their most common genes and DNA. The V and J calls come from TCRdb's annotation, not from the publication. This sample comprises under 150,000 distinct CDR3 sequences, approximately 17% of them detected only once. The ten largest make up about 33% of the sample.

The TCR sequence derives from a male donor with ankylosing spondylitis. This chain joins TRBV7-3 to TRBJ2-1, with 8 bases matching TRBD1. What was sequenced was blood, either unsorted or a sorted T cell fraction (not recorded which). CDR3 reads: CASSSQGVNNEQFF. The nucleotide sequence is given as TGTGCCAGCAGCTCACAGGGGGTAAACAATGAGCAGTTCTTC.